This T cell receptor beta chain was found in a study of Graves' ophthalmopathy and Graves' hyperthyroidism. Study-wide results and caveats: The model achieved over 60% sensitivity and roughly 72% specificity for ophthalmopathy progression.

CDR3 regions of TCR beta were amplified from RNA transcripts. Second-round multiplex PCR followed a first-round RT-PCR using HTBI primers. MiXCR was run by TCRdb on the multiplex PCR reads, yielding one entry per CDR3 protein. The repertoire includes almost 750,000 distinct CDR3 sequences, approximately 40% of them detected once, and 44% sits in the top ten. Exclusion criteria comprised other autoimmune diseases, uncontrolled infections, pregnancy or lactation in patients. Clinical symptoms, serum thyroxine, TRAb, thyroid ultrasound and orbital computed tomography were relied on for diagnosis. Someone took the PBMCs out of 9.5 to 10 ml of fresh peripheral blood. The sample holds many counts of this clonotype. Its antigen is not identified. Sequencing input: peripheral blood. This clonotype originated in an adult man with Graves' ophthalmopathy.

The CDR3 region has the DNA TGTGCCAGCGTGCCGAGGGGCCAAGCTGGGGAAAAACTGTTTTTT. Protein sequence: CASVPRGQAGEKLFF. This chain connects TRBV7-9 to TRBJ1-4; perhaps TRBD1 as D (5 bases). V lost 8 bases, J lost 8 bases, and 21 bases lay in between. The CDR3 contains 15 residues. The V gene's germline CDR1 is SEHNR and CDR2 FQNEAQ (reference sequence).